This TCR beta chain originates from a study of OX40 agonist ivuxolimab in advanced cancers. About the study: Participants averaged approximately 65 years of age (range about 23 to 79) and were around 80% male. Partial responses were achieved by three patients: one hepatocellular carcinoma, two cutaneous melanoma. General study findings and limits: Both blood CD4+ and CD8+ T cells showed clonal growth by week 6 at 0.1 to 3.0 mg/kg.

Sequencing was performed with immunoSEQ multiplex PCR; in TCRdb, only in-frame clones are kept and a portion is missing. The data contain 65,000 to 95,000 clones, more than 70% of them singletons. This clone was counted once. What it binds is unknown. Blood sampling was done at baseline, cycle 4 day 1, and cycle 7 day 1. With 5 bases removed from V and 5 bases from J, the gap between germline ends came to 19 bases. The germline V gene has CDR1 SGHVS and CDR2 FQNEAQ. The CDR3 has 15 residues. The rearrangement joins TRBV7-8 to TRBJ2-7; no firm D call. This TCR was sampled from an adult with an advanced solid tumor such as melanoma, head and neck, liver or kidney cancer. Here the sequenced sample was CD4+ or CD8+ T cells sorted from blood, taken in a trial of the OX40 agonist ivuxolimab. This chain's CDR3 is CASSARLSVSNEQYF. For the CDR3, the DNA is TGTGCCAGCAGCGCCCGCTTGTCTGTTTCCAACGAGCAGTACTTC.